The rows below give T cell receptor beta chains drawn from one sample of a study of shared clonotypes between healthy human individuals. Here immunoSEQ multiplex PCR was the method, and the copy in TCRdb shows in-frame clones only, minus some. Of roughly 1,600,000 clones listed, just under 99% are singletons. Sequenced material: naive CD4+ T cells sorted from blood. The receptor source for this set is a man aged 25 to 40 in good health. Each CDR3 is given with its conserved first and last residue. D genes are given only for firm matches. Not every row has a clone size; where given, it reads once, few, many or a size class.

TRBV5-1	15	TRBJ2-1	TRBD1	once	CASSLRTGGFLEQFF
TRBV6-6	13	TRBJ2-6	NA	NA	CASTLSGANVLTF
TRBV7-2	15	TRBJ1-5	TRBD1	NA	CASSLLGTGSGPQHF
TRBV19	15	TRBJ2-7	TRBD1	NA	CASSMPRQGLAEQYF
TRBV9	14	TRBJ1-2	TRBD1	once	CASNRGQGAHRYTF
TRBV25-1	13	TRBJ1-1	NA	NA	CASRGKGRGEAFF
TRBV28	13	TRBJ2-5	NA	NA	CASSLTVQETQYF
TRBV27	14	TRBJ2-7	TRBD2	NA	CASRGLAGTYEQYF
TRBV30	12	TRBJ2-1	NA	NA	CAWSVSPNEQFF
TRBV5-1	15	TRBJ2-5	NA	NA	CASRGDPLNTETQYF
TRBV14	17	TRBJ2-1	TRBD2	once	CASSQVGLAEGYNEQFF
TRBV7-2	15	TRBJ2-7	NA	NA	CASSLGAIPTYEQYF
TRBV6-5	15	TRBJ1-3	NA	NA	CASKPLSLGGNTIYF
TRBV4-1	12	TRBJ2-7	NA	NA	CASSQGQYEQYF
TRBV18	15	TRBJ2-7	NA	NA	CASSPRPRASYEQYF
TRBV5-1	15	TRBJ2-1	TRBD2	NA	CASSSLGSSGGEQFF
TRBV6-1	15	TRBJ2-7	NA	NA	CASSEAHRAFYEQYF
TRBV5-5	13	TRBJ1-1	NA	NA	CASSLRAGTEAFF
TRBV12-5	14	TRBJ1-1	NA	NA	CASGARGSNTEAFF
TRBV9	15	TRBJ2-1	NA	NA	CASSVKGISYNEQFF
TRBV5-1	14	TRBJ2-1	NA	NA	CASSLVGGGNEQFF
TRBV29-1	14	TRBJ1-1	TRBD1	NA	CSVDVTGMNTEAFF
TRBV5-4	14	TRBJ2-7	NA	NA	CASSLEDRAAEQYF
TRBV6-5	16	TRBJ2-1	TRBD2	NA	CASSYSGVSGNNEQFF
TRBV14	14	TRBJ2-7	TRBD2	NA	CASSGTSGTYEQYF
TRBV30	15	TRBJ1-3	NA	NA	CAWSVGSTSGNTIYF
TRBV15	16	TRBJ2-7	NA	NA	CATTKTAEGIDYEQYF
TRBV10-2	15	TRBJ1-1	TRBD1	NA	CASSRRDRMNTEAFF
TRBV20-1	11	TRBJ2-7	TRBD1	NA	CGGQAIYEQYF
TRBV19	14	TRBJ1-1	TRBD1	NA	CASSIRDRGREAFF
TRBV5-8	14	TRBJ2-7	TRBD1	NA	CASSLGQGGYEQYF
TRBV7-9	17	TRBJ2-3	TRBD2	NA	CASSSPTSGRAPDTQYF
TRBV5-1	16	TRBJ2-2	TRBD1	NA	CASSSSGTGSAGELFF
TRBV15	13	TRBJ2-7	NA	few	CATSRDRGYEQYF
TRBV15	13	TRBJ2-7	NA	NA	CATSKDRGYEQYF
TRBV4-1	16	TRBJ2-3	TRBD2	NA	CASSQASGTSMDTQYF
TRBV6-5	16	TRBJ2-5	TRBD1	NA	CASSYFGTGVQETQYF
TRBV2	13	TRBJ2-7	NA	once	CASRDKPSYEQYF
TRBV5-6	13	TRBJ1-5	NA	once	CASSLDRNQPQHF
TRBV29-1	14	TRBJ2-3	TRBD1	NA	CSVVAQGATDTQYF
TRBV5-1	11	TRBJ1-2	NA	NA	CASSLDTGYTF
TRBV5-5	15	TRBJ2-6	NA	NA	CASSLFSSGANVLTF
TRBV19	12	TRBJ1-5	NA	NA	CASKGLNQPQHF
TRBV9	14	TRBJ1-2	TRBD1	once	CASNRGDRVGGYTF
TRBV7-2	15	TRBJ2-1	NA	once	CASSLWSDSYNEQFF
TRBV10-2	13	TRBJ1-1	NA	NA	CASRSTVGTEAFF
TRBV2	12	TRBJ2-7	TRBD1	NA	CASTRTGGEQYF
TRBV10-3	13	TRBJ2-7	TRBD1	NA	CAISESAGGLQYF
TRBV6-5	14	TRBJ2-3	NA	NA	CASSSQANTDTQYF
TRBV19	15	TRBJ2-6	NA	NA	CASSGRSSGANVLTF
TRBV6-1	13	TRBJ1-4	NA	NA	CASSRARSEKLFF
TRBV7-8	11	TRBJ2-5	NA	NA	CASSLAEPWNF
TRBV6-4	15	TRBJ2-1	TRBD2	NA	CASSHGLAGGSEQFF
TRBV7-2	14	TRBJ2-2	NA	NA	CASSLSRKTGELFF
TRBV5-1	15	TRBJ2-2	TRBD2	NA	CASSFGREVSGELFF
TRBV6-6	15	TRBJ2-7	TRBD2	NA	CASRGLAGGQDEQYF
TRBV5-1	16	TRBJ1-3	NA	NA	CASSLGIPGKGNTIYF
TRBV9	14	TRBJ2-3	NA	NA	CASSLDGGPRTQYF